Reported below is one T cell receptor (beta chain). Its specificity is unknown. The data were obtained in a study of molecular identifiers for immune sequencing clone quantification. Study-level results: Spiked TCR RNA from one Jurkat cell reportedly showed up when mixed among 1 million or so naive cells.

V lost 0 bases and J lost 0; bases outside the gene matches: 9. The CDR3 length is 18 residues. CDR1 is LGHNA, CDR2 YSLEER, per germline. With 10%, 30% or 50% of RNA, about 17,000 to 1,000,000 naive CD8 T cells were sequenced. The bulk TCR libraries were made with methods described before and with listed TCR primers. TCRdb reprocessed the PCR reads with MiXCR, giving one entry per CDR3 protein. In the table there are about 500,000 distinct CDR3 sequences, about a fifth of which are singletons. Material for sequencing was naive CD8+ T cells from blood, with Jurkat cell RNA spiked in. The subset denotes: FACS-sorted CD8+CD4-CCR7+CD45RA+ naive T cells. The receptor's source is a human donor in good health. Some libraries in this study had Jurkat cell RNA spiked in. The rearrangement joins TRBV4-3 to TRBJ2-3; 7 nucleotides agree with TRBD2. CDR3 nucleotides: TGCGCCAGCAGCCAAGATGGAGCGGGGTGGTGGAGCACAGATACGCAGTATTTT. Protein product: CASSQDGAGWWSTDTQYF.